The rows below give T cell receptor beta chains drawn from one sample of a study of blood T cell repertoires in COVID-19. Sequencing was performed with immunoSEQ multiplex PCR; in TCRdb, only in-frame clones are kept and a portion is missing. The sample lists 430,000 or so clones, roughly 84% occurring once. The sample consisted of PBMCs or T cells enriched from blood (not recorded which). All receptors derive from a young woman who had been exposed to COVID-19. CDR3s include the opening cysteine and the closing phenylalanine or tryptophan. Each record gives: D gene, J gene, clone size, V gene, CDR3 DNA, CDR3 protein. D genes are given only for firm matches. For some rows the clone size is stated as once, few or many, or as a class when expanded; others skip it.

>-|TRBJ2-7|few|TRBV7-9
TGTGCCAGCAGCTCCGTTGCCAGGGTGTACGAGCAGTACTTC
CASSSVARVYEQYF
>-|TRBJ2-1|-|TRBV7-6
TGTGCCAGCAGCTTGAGCGCAACCTACAATGAGCAGTTCTTC
CASSLSATYNEQFF
>-|TRBJ2-7|-|TRBV5-1
TGCGCCAGCAGCCCCGGGGTGAGCTCCTACGAGCAGTACTTC
CASSPGVSSYEQYF
>-|TRBJ1-5|-|TRBV6-2/TRBV6-3
TGTGCCAGCAGTTATTTGGGGGGATATCAGCCCCAGCATTTT
CASSYLGGYQPQHF
>-|TRBJ1-2|-|TRBV29-1
TGCAGCGTTGAGGACATTTATGGCTACACCTTC
CSVEDIYGYTF
>-|TRBJ1-1|-|TRBV12-3/TRBV12-4
TGTGCCAGCAGTATTCGTCGCACTGAAGCTTTCTTT
CASSIRRTEAFF
>-|TRBJ1-5|-|TRBV7-3
TGTGCCAGCAGCTTAACAGCGTCCGGGCCCCAGCATTTT
CASSLTASGPQHF
>TRBD2|TRBJ2-1|-|TRBV6-5
TGTGCCAGCAGGGTCTCTAGCGGAAATTACAATGAGCAGTTCTTC
CASRVSSGNYNEQFF
>TRBD1|TRBJ1-1|-|TRBV12-3/TRBV12-4
TGTGCCAGCAACCCCTGGACAGGGGGCGCTTTCTTT
CASNPWTGGAFF
>-|TRBJ2-3|-|TRBV27
TGTGCCAGCAGTTTATCGATACAGTACGATACGCAGTATTTT
CASSLSIQYDTQYF
>-|TRBJ1-1|-|TRBV7-9
TGTGCCAGCAGCTTGGAACAGGGCTGGAACACTGAAGCTTTCTTT
CASSLEQGWNTEAFF
>-|TRBJ1-2|-|TRBV7-2
TGTGCCAGCAGCCGTTTGGAGGGCGTATCGTATGGCTACACCTTC
CASSRLEGVSYGYTF
>TRBD1|TRBJ1-1|-|TRBV3-1/TRBV3-2
TGTGCCAGCAGCCCCAAGGCCAGGGGGGCTTTCTTT
CASSPKARGAFF
>-|TRBJ1-1|few|TRBV2
TGTGCCAGCAGTGCGATCTCGGGAGCGAACACTGAAGCTTTCTTT
CASSAISGANTEAFF
>-|TRBJ1-4|-|TRBV7-9
TGTGCCAGCAGCTGGGGGGTGACTAATGAAAAACTGTTTTTT
CASSWGVTNEKLFF
>TRBD2|TRBJ2-1|-|TRBV7-6
TGTGCCAGCAGTATTAGCGGGAGAAGCAATGAGCAGTTCTTC
CASSISGRSNEQFF
>-|TRBJ2-4|-|TRBV2
TGTGCCAGCAGTACCACCCCGGGGACTGTCGTCCCTAAAGTAGCCAAAAACATTCAGTACTTC
CASSTTPGTVVPKVAKNIQYF
>-|TRBJ1-1|-|TRBV19
TGTGCCAGTAAAGAAAGGAGTACTGAAGCTTTCTTT
CASKERSTEAFF
>-|TRBJ2-3|-|TRBV28
TGTGCCAGCATCTCGCCGTACCCGCGGGATACGCAGTATTTT
CASISPYPRDTQYF
>TRBD1|TRBJ1-5|-|TRBV19
TGTGCCAGTAGTCCAGGACAGGGTGACCAGCCCCAGCATTTT
CASSPGQGDQPQHF
>TRBD1|TRBJ2-1|-|TRBV24-1
TGTGCCACCAGTGATCTGGACAGGGGAGGCTACAATGAGCAGTTCTTC
CATSDLDRGGYNEQFF
>TRBD1|TRBJ1-2|-|TRBV28
TGTGCCAGCAGTCCCCTAGGACAGGGAAGGGTGAGGTTAGGCTACACCTTC
CASSPLGQGRVRLGYTF
>TRBD1|TRBJ1-5|-|TRBV28
TGTGCCAGCAGTTTAAATCCCTCAGGGGGCAGCAATCAGCCCCAGCATTTT
CASSLNPSGGSNQPQHF
>-|TRBJ2-3|once|TRBV7-2
TGTGCCAGCAGCCTTTCGCGGGCCACAGATACGCAGTATTTT
CASSLSRATDTQYF
>-|TRBJ2-5|-|TRBV7-2
TGTGCCAGCAGCTTAGTCGCAGGGGCTCGTGAGACCCAGTACTTC
CASSLVAGARETQYF
>TRBD2|TRBJ2-7|-|TRBV18
TGTGCCAGCTCACATGATACTAGCGGGAGGGGATACGAGCAGTACTTC
CASSHDTSGRGYEQYF
>TRBD1|TRBJ1-5|few|TRBV5-1
TGCGCCAGCAGCTCCCCCGGGACAGTGAACGAACAGCCCCAGCATTTT
CASSSPGTVNEQPQHF
>TRBD2|TRBJ2-1|-|TRBV15
TGTGCCACCAGCAACGGTGGTAGCGGGAGAGTATCCTACAATGAGCAGTTCTTC
CATSNGGSGRVSYNEQFF
>-|TRBJ1-2|few|TRBV6-6
TGTGCCAGCGGGACTGCCTATGGCTACACCTTC
CASGTAYGYTF
>TRBD1|TRBJ1-2|-|TRBV4-2
TGTGCCAGCAGCCAGACAGGGGTAGGCTACACCTTC
CASSQTGVGYTF
>-|TRBJ2-7|-|TRBV11-2
TGTGCCAGCAGCTTAGTGGGGAGCTCCTACGAGCAGTACTTC
CASSLVGSSYEQYF
>TRBD2|TRBJ2-1|-|TRBV2
TGTGCCAGCAGCACACTAGCGGGAGGGGGCTACAATGAGCAGTTCTTC
CASSTLAGGGYNEQFF
>-|TRBJ2-3|-|TRBV6-1
TGTGCCAGCAGTGAAAGACAGGTCACAGATACGCAGTATTTT
CASSERQVTDTQYF
>-|TRBJ1-2|-|TRBV6-5
TGTGCCAGCAACCCGTTTGGACAGTACAACTATGGCTACACCTTC
CASNPFGQYNYGYTF
>TRBD2|TRBJ2-1|-|TRBV7-6
TGTGCCAGCAGCTTAGGAGCGGGGGGGTCGGGTGAGCAGTTCTTC
CASSLGAGGSGEQFF
>-|TRBJ2-1|-|TRBV11-2
TGTGCCAGCAGCTTAGATCTCCTCGGGTATGAGCAGTTCTTC
CASSLDLLGYEQFF
>TRBD1|TRBJ1-2|-|TRBV7-3
TGTGCCAGCAGCTTAACGCCAGGGACAGGGGATTGGCATGGCTACACCTTC
CASSLTPGTGDWHGYTF
>-|TRBJ2-3|-|TRBV19
TGTGCCAGTAGTGAAACTAGCACAGATACGCAGTATTTT
CASSETSTDTQYF
>TRBD1|TRBJ1-5|-|TRBV7-8
TGTGCCAGCAGCTGGACAGGGGATAGCAATCAGCCCCAGCATTTT
CASSWTGDSNQPQHF
>-|TRBJ1-5|-|TRBV16
TGTGCCAGCAGCCAATCAACCAGGGGCAATCAGCCCCAGCATTTT
CASSQSTRGNQPQHF
>TRBD1|TRBJ2-2|-|TRBV29-1
TGCAGCGCTGGGGGACAGGGTAACACCGGGGAGCTGTTTTTT
CSAGGQGNTGELFF
>TRBD1|TRBJ1-2|few|TRBV6-6
TGTGCCAGCAGTCGCAAGGCTGGGACAGCTTCTATCGGCTACACCTTC
CASSRKAGTASIGYTF
>-|TRBJ1-1|-|TRBV20-1
TGCAGTGCTAGTCCCCTGCCCGGGACAATCTTCCTGAACACTGAAGCTTTCTTT
CSASPLPGTIFLNTEAFF
>TRBD2|TRBJ2-1|-|TRBV18
TGTGCCAGCTCGGCCGGGACTACGCAGAACAATGAGCAGTTCTTC
CASSAGTTQNNEQFF
>TRBD1|TRBJ1-1|few|TRBV5-6
TGTGCCAGCAGCTTTAGGAGGACAGGGAACACTGAAGCTTTCTTT
CASSFRRTGNTEAFF
>TRBD1|TRBJ1-3|-|TRBV7-2
TGTGCCAGCAGCCCTACCCGGGGACAGTCTGGAAACACCATATATTTT
CASSPTRGQSGNTIYF
>TRBD1|TRBJ2-7|-|TRBV2
TGTGCCAGCAGGCAGGGACAGGTCTACGAGCAGTACTTC
CASRQGQVYEQYF
>TRBD1|TRBJ2-1|-|TRBV29-1
TGCAGCGTTGTAAAACAGGGGTCCTACAATGAGCAGTTCTTC
CSVVKQGSYNEQFF
>-|TRBJ1-1|-|TRBV7-8
TGTGCCAGCAGACAGGGAAGTGACACTGAAGCTTTCTTT
CASRQGSDTEAFF
>TRBD1|TRBJ1-4|-|TRBV29-1
TGCAGCGTTGCTTTAGGACAGGGGGCTGAAAAACTGTTTTTT
CSVALGQGAEKLFF
>TRBD2|TRBJ2-7|few|TRBV10-1
TGCGCCAGCAGCCCTGGACTAGCGGGCACCTACGAGCAGTACTTC
CASSPGLAGTYEQYF
>TRBD2|TRBJ2-7|once|TRBV6-5
TGTGCCAGCAGTTATTCCGCAACTAGCGAATCTTACGAGCAGTACTTC
CASSYSATSESYEQYF
>-|TRBJ1-2|once|TRBV4-3
TGCGCCAGCAGCCAAGTGTCAGGGGTTGGTGGCTACACCTTC
CASSQVSGVGGYTF
>TRBD1|TRBJ1-1|-|TRBV4-2
TGTGCCAGCAGCCAAGATCCCGGGACAGGGGGAACTGAAGCTTTCTTT
CASSQDPGTGGTEAFF
>-|TRBJ2-4|-|TRBV21-1
TGTGCCAGCAGCAAAGCCGGGTCTCTAGCCAAAAACATTCAGTACTTC
CASSKAGSLAKNIQYF